These T cell receptor beta chains were read from a single sample in a study of T-cell memory formation after mild COVID-19. TCRdb called the 5' RACE reads again in MiXCR, with one record for every CDR3 protein. The repertoire consists of 150,000 to 200,000 distinct CDR3 sequences, with 25% to 40% occurring once and the leading ten covering approximately 12%. Sequenced sample: PBMCs or a T cell subset sorted from them (not recorded which). The receptors were gathered from an adult woman who had mild COVID-19 (a few samples of this study predate the infection). Cell type and time point are not known. The CDR3 runs from the conserved cysteine through the conserved F or W. Fields, in order: V gene, D gene, clone size, J gene, CDR3 protein, CDR3 DNA. A D gene is named only where the DNA matches it firmly. Only part of the rows carry a size: once, few, many, or a class if the clone is expanded.

TRBV7-6,-,few,TRBJ2-1,CASSQHGTEQFF,TGTGCCAGCAGCCAGCATGGGACTGAGCAGTTCTTC
TRBV27,-,-,TRBJ2-1,CASSLLVDKRSYNEQFF,TGTGCCAGCAGTTTATTGGTTGACAAACGCTCCTACAATGAGCAGTTCTTC
TRBV20-1,TRBD2,-,TRBJ2-3,CSAYGTSADTQYF,TGCAGTGCTTACGGGACTAGCGCAGATACGCAGTATTTT
TRBV9,-,few,TRBJ1-1,CASSGSRGLPNTEAFF,TGTGCCAGCAGCGGATCCAGGGGACTCCCGAACACTGAAGCTTTCTTT
TRBV6-6,-,-,TRBJ2-1,CASSYSTLRREYNEQFF,TGTGCCAGCAGTTACTCGACACTCCGTCGTGAGTACAATGAGCAGTTCTTC
TRBV27,-,few,TRBJ2-6,CASCKKGSGANVLTF,TGTGCCAGCTGCAAGAAAGGGTCGGGGGCCAACGTCCTGACTTTC
TRBV7-3,-,many,TRBJ2-3,CASSESTDTQYF,TGTGCCAGCAGCGAAAGCACAGATACGCAGTATTTT
TRBV6-5,TRBD2,-,TRBJ2-7,CASSYERTSGGLEQYF,TGTGCCAGCAGTTACGAGCGGACTAGCGGGGGTCTCGAGCAGTACTTC
TRBV10-3,TRBD1,few,TRBJ1-2,CAISEGRDRSYGYTF,TGTGCCATCAGTGAGGGTCGGGACAGAAGCTATGGCTACACCTTC
TRBV5-1,-,-,TRBJ2-1,CASSLESQYNEQFF,TGCGCCAGCAGCTTGGAGTCCCAGTACAATGAGCAGTTCTTC
TRBV20-1,TRBD2,-,TRBJ2-3,CSARSGLSTDTQYF,TGCAGTGCTAGGTCGGGACTAAGTACAGATACGCAGTATTTT
TRBV7-9,-,-,TRBJ2-7,CASSLPGEQYF,TGTGCCAGCAGCCTGCCCGGGGAGCAGTACTTC
TRBV11-2,-,-,TRBJ2-1,CASSLAGHGAANEQFF,TGTGCCAGCAGCTTAGCAGGGCATGGGGCCGCCAATGAGCAGTTCTTC
TRBV12-3/TRBV12-4,-,-,TRBJ2-7,CASSPVRDPPGEQYF,TGTGCCAGCAGTCCCGTCCGGGACCCGCCAGGGGAGCAGTACTTC
TRBV5-1,-,-,TRBJ1-2,CASSLVPGTNYGYTF,TGCGCCAGCAGCTTGGTTCCGGGGACTAACTATGGCTACACCTTC
TRBV12-3/TRBV12-4,TRBD1,few,TRBJ2-1,CASRLRDRYNEQFF,TGTGCCAGCAGACTCCGGGACAGGTACAATGAGCAGTTCTTC
TRBV7-3,-,-,TRBJ2-1,CASSLRRDNEQFF,TGTGCCAGCAGCTTGAGGAGAGACAATGAGCAGTTCTTC
TRBV5-1,-,-,TRBJ1-4,CASSPMLGSSEKLFF,TGCGCCAGCAGCCCTATGCTCGGAAGTAGTGAAAAACTGTTTTTT
TRBV19,TRBD1,-,TRBJ1-2,CASSIAGQGRGYTF,TGTGCCAGTAGTATTGCGGGACAGGGTCGTGGCTACACCTTC
TRBV11-2,-,few,TRBJ2-5,CASSGQWDGLEETQYF,TGTGCCAGCAGCGGCCAATGGGACGGACTGGAAGAGACCCAGTACTTC
TRBV6-5,-,-,TRBJ1-1,CASSWQGGTEAFF,TGTGCCAGCAGTTGGCAAGGCGGCACTGAAGCTTTCTTT
TRBV18,TRBD2,-,TRBJ2-3,CASSPRTSGNADTQYF,TGTGCCAGCTCACCACGGACTAGCGGGAACGCAGATACGCAGTATTTT
TRBV30,-,few,TRBJ2-7,CAWSARVVTVGSLPHEQYF,TGTGCCTGGAGTGCACGGGTCGTGACAGTCGGTTCGCTTCCGCACGAGCAGTACTTC
TRBV5-1,-,few,TRBJ2-3,CASSLHLEGITDTQYF,TGCGCCAGCAGCTTACATCTCGAGGGGATAACAGATACGCAGTATTTT
TRBV18,TRBD2,few,TRBJ2-7,CASSPTSGSYEQYF,TGTGCCAGCTCACCGACTAGCGGGTCCTACGAGCAGTACTTC
TRBV3-1,-,-,TRBJ2-5,CASSQESETQYF,TGTGCCAGCAGCCAAGAGTCCGAGACCCAGTACTTC
TRBV5-1,-,-,TRBJ2-5,CASRRTDQETQYF,TGCGCCAGCAGGAGAACAGACCAAGAGACCCAGTACTTC
TRBV5-1,-,-,TRBJ1-1,CASSRGLFTEAFF,TGCGCCAGCAGCAGGGGACTATTCACTGAAGCTTTCTTT
TRBV12-3/TRBV12-4,-,few,TRBJ1-4,CASSFGPNEKLFF,TGTGCCAGCAGTTTTGGGCCTAATGAAAAACTGTTTTTT
TRBV10-3,-,-,TRBJ1-4,CAISPSVGYSLEKLFF,TGTGCCATCAGTCCGTCGGTAGGGTACTCCCTTGAAAAACTGTTTTTT
TRBV7-2,-,-,TRBJ2-3,CASSLNRARTDTQYF,TGTGCCAGCAGCCTTAACAGGGCCCGGACAGATACGCAGTATTTT